This T cell receptor (beta chain) is from a study of PD-1 blockade in classical Hodgkin lymphoma. The wider study: A 3 mg/kg intravenous dose of nivolumab was received by patients every 2 weeks. Study conclusions and caveats: The authors excluded patients who started nivolumab under 1 year after ASCT. Undefined causes, possibly disease activity or prior therapy, underlie the repertoire differences.

This table comes from immunoSEQ multiplex PCR, and its TCRdb copy is limited to in-frame clones, with some not included. Among 65,000 to 95,000 clones listed, around nine tenths were seen once. Exposure to brentuximab vedotin varied, and each patient had relapsed following autologous stem cell transplantation. CDR3 size: 13 residues. The germline gives CDR1 MNHNS, CDR2 SASEGT. Trimming took off 4 bases at V and 2 bases at J, with 9 bases between the two ends. With regard to this clone: Antigen specificity is unknown.

This clonotype was sampled from a human donor with classical Hodgkin lymphoma. The material was peripheral blood mononuclear cells (PBMCs), obtained at baseline. The chain carries TRBV6-1 and TRBJ2-7; D is unresolved. CDR3 protein: CASSVVRTYEQYF. The CDR3 DNA follows: TGTGCCAGCAGTGTGGTTAGGACCTACGAGCAGTACTTC.